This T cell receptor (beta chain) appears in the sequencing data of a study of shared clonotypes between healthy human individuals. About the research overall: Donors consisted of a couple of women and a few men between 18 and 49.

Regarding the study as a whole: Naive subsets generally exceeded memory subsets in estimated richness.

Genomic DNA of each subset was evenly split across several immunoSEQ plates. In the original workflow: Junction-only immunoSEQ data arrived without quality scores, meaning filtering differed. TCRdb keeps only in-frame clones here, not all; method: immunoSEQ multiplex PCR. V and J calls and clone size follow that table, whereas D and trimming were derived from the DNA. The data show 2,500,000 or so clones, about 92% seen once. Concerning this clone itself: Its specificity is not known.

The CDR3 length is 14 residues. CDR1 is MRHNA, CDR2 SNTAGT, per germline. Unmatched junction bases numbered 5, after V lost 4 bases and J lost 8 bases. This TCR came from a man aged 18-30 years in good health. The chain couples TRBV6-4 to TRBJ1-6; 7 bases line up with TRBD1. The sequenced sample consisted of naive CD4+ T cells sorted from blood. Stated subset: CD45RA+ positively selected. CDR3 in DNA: TGTGCCAGCAGTGTACAGGGGTTTGATTCACCCCTCCACTTT. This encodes CASSVQGFDSPLHF.